This record concerns one T cell receptor beta chain sequence. The data were taken from a study of T cell changes during pregnancy in multiple sclerosis. Repertoires were generated with immunoSEQ multiplex PCR, while TCRdb's copy carries only in-frame clones and drops some. The sample has roughly 80,000 clones; more than 85% are singletons. This receptor was obtained from a female donor in good health, enrolled as a control in a pregnancy study. This specimen consisted of peripheral blood, obtained after pregnancy.

The CDR3 spells CASPGAGQGRQPQHF. As DNA, the CDR3 is TGCGCCAGCCCGGGGGCTGGACAGGGAAGACAGCCCCAGCATTTT. This chain connects TRBV23-1 to TRBJ1-5; 8 bases match TRBD1. TRBV23-1 is an open reading frame, and its role is uncertain. There are 15 residues in the CDR3. After removal of 8 bases from V and 7 bases from J, the junction contained 13 bases not matched to a gene.